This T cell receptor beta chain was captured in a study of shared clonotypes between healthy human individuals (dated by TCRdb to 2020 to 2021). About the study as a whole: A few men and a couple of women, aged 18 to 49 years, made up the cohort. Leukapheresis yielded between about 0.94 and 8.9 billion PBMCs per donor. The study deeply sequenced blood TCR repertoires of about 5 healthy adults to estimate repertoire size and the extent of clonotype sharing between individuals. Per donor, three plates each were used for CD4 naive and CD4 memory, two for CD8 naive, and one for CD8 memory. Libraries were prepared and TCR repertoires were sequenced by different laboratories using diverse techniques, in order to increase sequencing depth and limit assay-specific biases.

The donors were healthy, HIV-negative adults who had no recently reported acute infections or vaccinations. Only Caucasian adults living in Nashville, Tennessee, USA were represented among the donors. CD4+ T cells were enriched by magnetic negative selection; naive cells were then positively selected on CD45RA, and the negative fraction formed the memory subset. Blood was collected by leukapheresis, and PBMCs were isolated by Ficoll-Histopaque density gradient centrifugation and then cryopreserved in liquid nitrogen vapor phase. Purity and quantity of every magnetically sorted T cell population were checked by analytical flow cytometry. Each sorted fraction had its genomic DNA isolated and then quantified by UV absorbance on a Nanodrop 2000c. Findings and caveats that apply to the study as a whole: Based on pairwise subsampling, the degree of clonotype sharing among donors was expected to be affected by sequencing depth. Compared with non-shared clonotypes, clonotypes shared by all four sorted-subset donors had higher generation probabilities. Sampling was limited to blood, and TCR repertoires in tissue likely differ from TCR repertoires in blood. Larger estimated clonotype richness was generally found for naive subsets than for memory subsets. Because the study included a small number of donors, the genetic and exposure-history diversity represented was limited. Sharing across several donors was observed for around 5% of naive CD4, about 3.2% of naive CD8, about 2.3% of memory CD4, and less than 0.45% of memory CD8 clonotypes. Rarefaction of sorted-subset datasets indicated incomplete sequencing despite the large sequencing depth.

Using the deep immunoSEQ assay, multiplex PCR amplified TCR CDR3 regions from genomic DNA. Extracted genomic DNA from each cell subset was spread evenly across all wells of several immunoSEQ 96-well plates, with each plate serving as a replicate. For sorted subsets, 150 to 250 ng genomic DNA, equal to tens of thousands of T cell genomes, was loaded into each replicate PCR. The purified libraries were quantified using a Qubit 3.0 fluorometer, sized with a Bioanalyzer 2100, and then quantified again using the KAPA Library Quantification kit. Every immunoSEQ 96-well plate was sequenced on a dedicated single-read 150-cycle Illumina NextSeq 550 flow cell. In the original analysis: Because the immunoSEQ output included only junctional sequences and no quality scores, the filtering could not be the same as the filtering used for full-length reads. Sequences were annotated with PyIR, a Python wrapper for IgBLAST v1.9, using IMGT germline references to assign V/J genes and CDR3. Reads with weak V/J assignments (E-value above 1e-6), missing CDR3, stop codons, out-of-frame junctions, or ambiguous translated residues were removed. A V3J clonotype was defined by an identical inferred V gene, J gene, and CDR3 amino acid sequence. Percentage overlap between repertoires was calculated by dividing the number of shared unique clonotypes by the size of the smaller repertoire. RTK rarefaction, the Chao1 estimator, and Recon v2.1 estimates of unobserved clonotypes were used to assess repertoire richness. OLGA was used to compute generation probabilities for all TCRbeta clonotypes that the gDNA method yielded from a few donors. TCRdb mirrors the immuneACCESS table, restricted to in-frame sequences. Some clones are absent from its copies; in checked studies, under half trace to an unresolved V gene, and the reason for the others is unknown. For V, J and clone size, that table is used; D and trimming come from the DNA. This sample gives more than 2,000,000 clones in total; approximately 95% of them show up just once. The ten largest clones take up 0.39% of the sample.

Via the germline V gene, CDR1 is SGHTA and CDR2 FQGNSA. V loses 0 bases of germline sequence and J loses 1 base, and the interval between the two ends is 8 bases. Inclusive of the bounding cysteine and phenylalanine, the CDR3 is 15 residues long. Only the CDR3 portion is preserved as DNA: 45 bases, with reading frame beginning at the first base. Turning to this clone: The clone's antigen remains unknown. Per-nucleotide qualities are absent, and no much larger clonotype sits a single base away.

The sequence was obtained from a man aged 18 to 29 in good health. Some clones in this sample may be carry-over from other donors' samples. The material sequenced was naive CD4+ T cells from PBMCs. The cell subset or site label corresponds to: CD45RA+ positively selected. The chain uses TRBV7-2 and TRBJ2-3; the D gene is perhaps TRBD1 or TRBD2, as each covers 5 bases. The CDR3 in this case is CASSLAGPGTDTQYF. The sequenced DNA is TGTGCCAGCAGCTTAGCGGGACCAGGCACAGATACGCAGTATTTT.